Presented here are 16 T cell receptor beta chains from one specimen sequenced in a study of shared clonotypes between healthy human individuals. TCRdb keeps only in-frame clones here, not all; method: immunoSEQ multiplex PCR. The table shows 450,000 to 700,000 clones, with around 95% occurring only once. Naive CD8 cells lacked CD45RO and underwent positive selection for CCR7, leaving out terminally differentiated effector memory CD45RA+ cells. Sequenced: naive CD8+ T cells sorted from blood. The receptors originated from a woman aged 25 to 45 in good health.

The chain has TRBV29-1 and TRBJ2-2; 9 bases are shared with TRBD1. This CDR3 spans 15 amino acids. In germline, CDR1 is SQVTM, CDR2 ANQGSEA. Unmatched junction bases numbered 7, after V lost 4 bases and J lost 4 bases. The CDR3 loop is CSVVSGDRATGELFF. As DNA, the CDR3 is TGCAGCGTTGTTTCTGGGGACAGGGCCACCGGGGAGCTGTTTTTT.

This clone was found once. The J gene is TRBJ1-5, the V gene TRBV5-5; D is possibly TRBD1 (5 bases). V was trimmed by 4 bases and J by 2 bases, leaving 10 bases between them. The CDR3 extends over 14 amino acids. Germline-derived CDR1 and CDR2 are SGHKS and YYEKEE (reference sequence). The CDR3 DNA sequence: TGTGCCAGCAGCGCCCGGGGCGGCAATCAGCCCCAGCATTTT. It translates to CASSARGGNQPQHF.

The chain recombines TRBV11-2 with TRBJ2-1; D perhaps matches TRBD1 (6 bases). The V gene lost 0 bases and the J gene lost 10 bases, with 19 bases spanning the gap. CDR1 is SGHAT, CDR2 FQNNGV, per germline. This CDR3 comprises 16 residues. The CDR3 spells CASSLDGSGRGREQFF. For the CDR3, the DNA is TGTGCCAGCAGCTTAGATGGTTCGGGCAGGGGAAGGGAGCAGTTCTTC.

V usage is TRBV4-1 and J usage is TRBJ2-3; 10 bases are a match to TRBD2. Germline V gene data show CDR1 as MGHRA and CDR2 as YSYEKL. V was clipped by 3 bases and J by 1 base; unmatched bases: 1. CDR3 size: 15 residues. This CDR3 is CASSHGTSGTDTQYF. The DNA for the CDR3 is TGCGCCAGCAGCCATGGGACTAGCGGCACAGATACGCAGTATTTT.

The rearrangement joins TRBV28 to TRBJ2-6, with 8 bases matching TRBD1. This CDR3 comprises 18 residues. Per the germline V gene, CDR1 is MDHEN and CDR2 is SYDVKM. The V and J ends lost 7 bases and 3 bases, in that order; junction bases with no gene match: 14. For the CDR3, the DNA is TGTGCCAGCACCGAATTAGAGACAGGGGCTAGTGGGGCCAACGTCCTGACTTTC. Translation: CASTELETGASGANVLTF.

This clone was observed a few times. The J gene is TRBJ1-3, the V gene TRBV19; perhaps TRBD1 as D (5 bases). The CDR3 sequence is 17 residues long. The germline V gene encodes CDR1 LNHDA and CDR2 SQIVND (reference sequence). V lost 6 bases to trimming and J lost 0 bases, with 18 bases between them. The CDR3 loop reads CASSRHNQGYSGNTIYF. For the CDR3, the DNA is TGTGCCAGTAGCCGCCATAATCAGGGATACTCTGGAAACACCATATATTTT.

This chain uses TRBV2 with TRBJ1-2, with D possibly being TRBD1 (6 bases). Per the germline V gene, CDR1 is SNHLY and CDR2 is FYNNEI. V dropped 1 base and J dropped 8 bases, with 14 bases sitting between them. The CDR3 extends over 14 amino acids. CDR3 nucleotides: TGTGCCAGCAGTGAAGTGGGGGGCGCGAAAGGCTACACCTTC. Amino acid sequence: CASSEVGGAKGYTF.

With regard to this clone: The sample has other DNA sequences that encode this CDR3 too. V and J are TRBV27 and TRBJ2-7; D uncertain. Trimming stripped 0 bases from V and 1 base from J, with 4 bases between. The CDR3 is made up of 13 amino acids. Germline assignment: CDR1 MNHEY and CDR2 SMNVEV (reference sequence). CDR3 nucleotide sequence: TGTGCCAGCAGTTTATCCGCATCCTACGAGCAGTACTTC. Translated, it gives CASSLSASYEQYF.

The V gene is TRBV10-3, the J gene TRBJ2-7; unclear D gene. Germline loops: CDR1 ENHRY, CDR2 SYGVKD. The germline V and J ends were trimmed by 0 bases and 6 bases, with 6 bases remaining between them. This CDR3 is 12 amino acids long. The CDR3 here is CAISESIPEQYF. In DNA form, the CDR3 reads TGTGCCATCAGTGAGTCCATCCCCGAGCAGTACTTC.

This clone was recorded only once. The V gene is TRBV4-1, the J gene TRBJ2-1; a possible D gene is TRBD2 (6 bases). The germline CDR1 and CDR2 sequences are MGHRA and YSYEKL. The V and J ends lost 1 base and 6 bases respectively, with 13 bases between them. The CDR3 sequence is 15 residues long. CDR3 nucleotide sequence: TGCGCCAGCAGCCAAGTGGTGAGGGACTCCAATGAGCAGTTCTTC. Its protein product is CASSQVVRDSNEQFF.

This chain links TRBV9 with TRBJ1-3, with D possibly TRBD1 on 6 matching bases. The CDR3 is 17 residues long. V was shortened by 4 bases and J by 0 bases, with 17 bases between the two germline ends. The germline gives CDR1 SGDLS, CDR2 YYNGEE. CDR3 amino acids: CASSPGGGRSSGNTIYF. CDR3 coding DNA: TGTGCCAGCAGCCCCGGCGGGGGGCGAAGCTCTGGAAACACCATATATTTT. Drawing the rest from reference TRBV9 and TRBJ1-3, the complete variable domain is DSGVTQTPKHLITATGQRVTLRCSPRSGDLSVYWYQQSLDQGLQFLIQYYNGEERAKGNILERFSAQQFPDLHSELNLSSLELGDSALYFCASSPGGGRSSGNTIYFGEGSWLTVV.

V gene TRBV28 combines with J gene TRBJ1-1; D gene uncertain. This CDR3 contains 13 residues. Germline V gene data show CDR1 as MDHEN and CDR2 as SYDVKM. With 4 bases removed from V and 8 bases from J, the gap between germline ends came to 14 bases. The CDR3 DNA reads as TGTGCCAGCAGTTCGGAGGCCCTTACAGAAGCTTTCTTT. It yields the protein CASSSEALTEAFF.

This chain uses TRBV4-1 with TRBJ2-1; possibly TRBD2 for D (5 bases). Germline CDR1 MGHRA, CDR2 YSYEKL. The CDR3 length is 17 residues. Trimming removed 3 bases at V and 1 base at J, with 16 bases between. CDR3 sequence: CASSHFISGSSYNEQFF. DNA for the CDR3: TGCGCCAGCAGCCATTTTATATCTGGGAGTTCCTACAATGAGCAGTTCTTC.

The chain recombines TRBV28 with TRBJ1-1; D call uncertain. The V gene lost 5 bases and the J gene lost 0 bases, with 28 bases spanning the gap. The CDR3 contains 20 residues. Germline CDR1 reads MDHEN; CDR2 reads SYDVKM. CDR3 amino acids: CASSPSPGPSGPYMNTEAFF. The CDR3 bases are TGTGCCAGCAGTCCATCACCGGGTCCCTCGGGCCCATATATGAACACTGAAGCTTTCTTT. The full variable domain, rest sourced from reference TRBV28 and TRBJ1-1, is DVKVTQSSRYLVKRTGEKVFLECVQDMDHENMFWYRQDPGLGLRLIYFSYDVKMKEKGDIPEGYSVSREKKERFSLILESASTNQTSMYLCASSPSPGPSGPYMNTEAFFGQGTRLTVV.

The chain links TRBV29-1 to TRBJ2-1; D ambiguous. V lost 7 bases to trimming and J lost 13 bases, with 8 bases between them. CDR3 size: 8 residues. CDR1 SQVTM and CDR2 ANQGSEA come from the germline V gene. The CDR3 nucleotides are TGCAGCGGAGGAGCCCAGTTCTTC. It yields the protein CSGGAQFF.

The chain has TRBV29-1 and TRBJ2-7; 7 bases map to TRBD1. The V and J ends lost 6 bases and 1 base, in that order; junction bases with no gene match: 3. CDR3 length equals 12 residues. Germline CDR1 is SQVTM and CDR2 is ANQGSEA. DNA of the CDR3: TGCAGCGTCGAGGACAGGTCCTACGAGCAGTACTTC. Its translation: CSVEDRSYEQYF.